This is a list of T cell receptor beta chains from one sample in a study of T cell repertoires in ileal Crohn's disease. The assay was immunoSEQ multiplex PCR, and TCRdb's table has in-frame clones only and misses some. The data hold tens of thousands of clones, with about 88% observed a single time. The sequencing input was ileal tissue. The source is an adult with Crohn's disease. Each CDR3 is given without its conserved first and last residue. The size field is filled for only some rows; it gives once, few, many or a size class.

CDR3 length: 12; V gene: TRBV4-1; clone size: once; CDR3 protein: ASSHGTVNEKLF
CDR3 length: 14; V gene: TRBV27; clone size: NA; CDR3 protein: ASSPRRGRIPGELF
CDR3 length: 11; V gene: TRBV7-3; clone size: NA; CDR3 protein: ASSLTTGAEQY
CDR3 length: 13; V gene: TRBV7-9; clone size: NA; CDR3 protein: ASSFSLGGSGELF
CDR3 length: 11; V gene: TRBV6-1; clone size: once; CDR3 protein: ASSALHNYGYT
CDR3 length: 8; V gene: TRBV20-1; clone size: NA; CDR3 protein: TAGGETQY
CDR3 length: 14; V gene: TRBV30; clone size: NA; CDR3 protein: AWASYYSDGRGIQY
CDR3 length: 12; V gene: TRBV5-5; clone size: NA; CDR3 protein: ASSFQRVPDEQY
CDR3 length: 9; V gene: TRBV29-1; clone size: NA; CDR3 protein: SGGSEYEQY
CDR3 length: 11; V gene: TRBV11-2; clone size: NA; CDR3 protein: ASSLVGRDGYT
CDR3 length: 11; V gene: TRBV7-9; clone size: once; CDR3 protein: ASSKAGGYEQY
CDR3 length: 10; V gene: TRBV6-1; clone size: NA; CDR3 protein: ASKHYNQPQH
CDR3 length: 14; V gene: TRBV28; clone size: NA; CDR3 protein: ASSLGQGFDNSPLH
CDR3 length: 14; V gene: TRBV5-1; clone size: NA; CDR3 protein: ASSLDTGGYGEKLF
CDR3 length: 18; V gene: TRBV11-3; clone size: NA; CDR3 protein: ASSLGVWDRGSKSNYEQY
CDR3 length: 11; V gene: TRBV25-1; clone size: NA; CDR3 protein: ASAGQGDQPQH
CDR3 length: 14; V gene: TRBV2; clone size: NA; CDR3 protein: ASREPTGGAGTEAF
CDR3 length: 13; V gene: TRBV6-1; clone size: NA; CDR3 protein: ASSHNRGARNEQF
CDR3 length: 13; V gene: TRBV9; clone size: NA; CDR3 protein: ASSGWAGGGNEQF
CDR3 length: 12; V gene: TRBV6-4; clone size: NA; CDR3 protein: ASNKTGSNQPQH
CDR3 length: 9; V gene: TRBV2; clone size: once; CDR3 protein: ASTAGDGYT
CDR3 length: 16; V gene: TRBV19; clone size: once; CDR3 protein: ASSIEIPVGGAGQPQH